This T cell receptor (delta chain) was captured in a study of γδ T cells in repeated Plasmodium falciparum infection (dated by TCRdb to about 2021). Turning to the overall study: In the natural-infection arm, Malian children exposed to intense seasonal malaria transmission were enrolled and compared against age and gender matched Australian children. Four controlled human malaria infections were administered to about five malaria-naive U.S. adults over roughly 600 days by bites from P. falciparum NF54-infected Anopheles stephensi mosquitoes. Samples from controlled-infection subjects were taken at baseline, just before selected infections, and 21 days after each infection. The gammadelta TCR repertoires from Mali were analysed in two ways: cross-sectionally during periods with no transmission, and longitudinally across episodes of acute febrile malaria. Using both natural infection in Mali and controlled human malaria infection, the study looked at the way repeated Plasmodium falciparum infection shapes the human gammadelta T cell repertoire. Broader findings and caveats from the paper: Vdelta2-negative gammadelta TCR repertoires from Malian children appeared more clonally expanded, less diverse and less shared than those of Australian children. The Malian cohort came from a small rural village of predominantly one ethnic group, limiting generalizability. Across time and infection, the Vgamma9/Vdelta2+ TCR repertoires showed a highly stable polyclonal makeup, with many TCRgamma sequences overlapping between individuals. Waves of new clonotype selection in Vdelta2-negative, largely Vdelta1+, gammadelta TCR repertoires appeared to be driven by repeated controlled infections. Analysis of inter-individual variability in gammadelta T cell responses was limited by the small size of the controlled-infection cohort.

Library generation was performed with multiplex PCR. Sequencing instrument: Illumina MiSeq. Both TCR gamma (TRG) and TCR delta (TRD) chains were sequenced from each sorted gammadelta T cell sample. Under the source paper's analysis protocol: The repertoire analyses drew on clonotype tree plots, the accumulated frequency of the top 20 clonotypes, and diversity index (DI) and D75 metrics. In TCRdb, clones were called once more from the public reads by CATT, and rows of identical DNA were later combined. These V and J calls are TCRdb output, not the study's own analysis. The sample records approximately 53,000 delta-chain clones, over 1.5% of which are singletons. About 15% of the sample is held by the ten biggest clonotypes. This clone was picked up many times. Its binding antigen is unknown. This likely stems from a read error, as it lies one base from a far larger clone. Other nucleotide sequences from this sample produce the same CDR3.

V is pared back by 8 bases and J by 5 bases, with 12 bases lying between the germline termini. In the germline V gene, CDR1 corresponds to TSWWSYY and CDR2 to QGS. Including cysteine and phenylalanine, the CDR3 has 12 amino acids. Only the CDR3 DNA stays, 36 bases, in frame from base 1. For bulk TCR repertoire analysis, Vgamma9/Vdelta2+ and Vdelta2-negative gammadelta T cell populations were isolated by flow sorting from peripheral blood mononuclear cells. The clonotype comes from a pool of human donors (malaria-infected and uninfected, not separated). The chain is encoded by TRDV1 joined to TRDJ1; D gene: possibly TRDD2, on 5 matching bases. Sequencing was carried out using gamma-delta T cells from blood. Read as DNA, the sequence is TGTGCTCTTTTTTCCTCCCGAGATAAACTCATCTTT. Its product reads: CALFSSRDKLIF.